This T cell receptor beta chain derives from a study of shared clonotypes between healthy human individuals. Whole-study context: Donors, aged 18 to 49, were two women and three men.

At deep level, the assay was performed. Several immunoSEQ plates held equal portions of the genomic DNA taken from each subset. Generated by immunoSEQ multiplex PCR, the TCRdb table keeps only in-frame clones and is missing some. The table shows some 1.1 million clones, with approximately 80% occurring only once. As to this clone: The antigen is undetermined.

Per germline, CDR1 MDHEN and CDR2 SYDVKM. Trimming at V came to 9 bases and at J to 5 bases, leaving 10 bases not matched to a gene. The CDR3 has 14 residues. Whole-study findings and limits: The researchers took only blood, and tissue repertoires probably look different.

The receptor was isolated from a man younger than 35 in good health. Some clones in this sample may be carry-over from other donors' samples. The V call is TRBV28, the J call TRBJ1-5; 7 bases fit TRBD1. Source material: memory CD4+ T cells from PBMCs. Subset: CD45RA-negative fraction. The CDR3 DNA is TGTGCCAGTACTGCTTACAGGGGATATCAGCCCCAGCATTTT. Translated, it gives CASTAYRGYQPQHF.